The sequence of this T cell receptor (beta chain) was determined in a study of blood T cell repertoires in COVID-19 (dated by TCRdb to between 2020 and 2021). Regarding the research as a whole: Samples covering the acute and convalescent phases of COVID-19 were provided by collaborators in the United States, Italy and Spain. The prospective study material was composed of cDNA or gDNA derived from T cells, B-cell-depleted T cells, or PBMCs. Subjects who had been exposed to COVID-19, were actively infected with it, or had recovered from it provided the deeply sampled blood TCRbeta repertoires that made up the dataset. The repertoires were made available in a free public database intended to serve as a resource for research on the immune response to SARS-CoV-2. The samples were drawn from two sources: the first 160 participants of the ongoing ImmuneRACE study, and 1,254 subjects contributed by 6 global collaborators. The sample metadata nearly always contained a de-identified subject ID, COVID-19 status, age in years and sex. Where available, HLA class I and class II types were taken from metadata supplied by the sample provider and were not determined by assay-based typing. General study outcomes and caveats: The quantity of clinical and demographic metadata differed by source and by participant and was supplied without curation.

The immunoSEQ Assay, a bias-controlled multiplex PCR, was used to amplify TCRbeta CDR3 regions from genomic DNA. As for how the authors treated the data: The number of nucleated cells in each sample was estimated from the amplification of reference gene primers within the assay. To quantify the absolute abundance of each unique TCRbeta CDR3 rearrangement, sequence reads were collapsed and filtered. For each sample, productive Simpson clonality was calculated by taking the square root of Simpson's diversity index across productive rearrangements. What TCRdb holds here is the immuneACCESS table cut down to in-frame rearrangements. Part of the clones is not present; checked against another copy, under half of the missing clones reflect an unresolved V gene, and the others are unexplained. V, J and clone size were drawn from that table, and D and trimming were deduced from the DNA. This sample holds some 110,000 clones; 70% to 80% were observed only once. About 6.8% of the sample is held by the ten biggest clonotypes.

Each collaborating institution followed its own protocols to collect whole blood in K2EDTA tubes. For TCRbeta analysis, collaborator samples were shipped as frozen whole blood, as isolated PBMCs, or as DNA extracted from either sample type. The CDR3 measures 12 amino acids from cysteine to phenylalanine. Left in the record is the CDR3 DNA by itself, 36 bases read in frame from the first base. At the junction V is shortened by 4 bases and J by 4 bases; bases outside the gene matches: 2. From the germline V gene (reference sequence), CDR1 is GTSNPN and CDR2 is SVGIG. As to this clone: The antigen it binds to is not known. Qualities for individual bases were not recorded, and no much larger clone is one base off.

Sample: peripheral blood. This receptor was taken from a man in his 70s with acute or convalescent COVID-19. The rearranged chain carries TRBV30 and TRBJ2-5; 8 bases in the junction line up with TRBD2. The nucleotides read TGTGCCTGGACTAGCGGGCCAGAGACCCAGTACTTC. Protein translation: CAWTSGPETQYF.